These 21 T cell receptor beta chains were all obtained from the same sample, sequenced in a study of T-cell reconstitution after alpha-beta-depleted transplantation in children. This sample's TCRbeta library carried unique molecular identifier barcodes. TCRdb fed the PCR reads into MiXCR, producing one record per CDR3 protein. This sample has 500,000 to 650,000 distinct CDR3 sequences, with 9.5% to 12% found just once. This sample comprised PBMCs, mostly from graft donor cells, obtained 180 days after TCRalphabeta/CD19-depleted stem cell transplant. The source is a female patient aged 2-10 years who had a stem cell transplant for aplastic anemia, so the T cells may come from the graft donor.

The chain couples TRBV18 to TRBJ2-2, with 9 bases lining up with TRBD1. V shed 3 bases and J 4 bases; nucleotides not matched to a gene: 9. Germline-derived CDR1 and CDR2 are KGHSH and LQKENI. The CDR3 spans 17 residues. The CDR3 DNA reads TGTGCCAGCTCACCCCGCGGACAGGGGAGGGCCACCGGGGAGCTGTTTTTT. Its translation is CASSPRGQGRATGELFF.

In this sample, this clonotype turned up many times. This sequence joins TRBV7-9 and TRBJ2-3, with 7 bases lining up with TRBD1. The CDR3 is made up of 13 amino acids. Losses at the gene ends were 5 bases for V and 6 bases for J; bases not matched to a gene: 5. CDR1 is SEHNR and CDR2 is FQNEAQ in the germline V gene (reference sequence). The CDR3 nucleotides read TGTGCCAGCAGCATTCCGGGACAGGATACGCAGTATTTT. This translates into CASSIPGQDTQYF.

This clonotype was seen more than once but under ten times. This chain links TRBV20-1 with TRBJ2-5; D ambiguous. CDR1 and CDR2 (germline): DFQATT, SNEGSKA (reference sequence). The CDR3 contains 16 residues. V gave up 0 bases and J gave up 1 base, with 15 bases separating them. The CDR3 protein is CSAREPSNLIQETQYF. The CDR3 DNA is TGCAGTGCTAGAGAACCGTCGAACCTGATCCAAGAGACCCAGTACTTC.

The V call is TRBV6-2 or TRBV6-3, the J call TRBJ1-1; D might be TRBD1 (5 bases). This CDR3 has 12 residues. The ends were cut back, 2 bases at V and 8 bases at J, with 9 bases in the middle. Germline CDR1 reads MNHEY; CDR2 reads SVGEGT. CDR3 in amino acids: CASSYPHREAFF. DNA of the CDR3: TGTGCCAGCAGTTACCCCCACAGGGAAGCTTTCTTT.

CDR3 coding DNA: TGTGCCAGTACCTTCGCCAGAACTGGAAACACCATATATTTT. This translates into CASTFARTGNTIYF. This chain connects TRBV19 to TRBJ1-3; unclear D gene. The germline V gene encodes CDR1 LNHDA and CDR2 SQIVND (reference sequence). Trimming pared 7 bases from V and 2 bases from J, leaving 12 bases between. There are 14 residues in the CDR3.

The chain joins TRBV23-1 to TRBJ2-1; 8 bases agree with TRBD1. TRBV23-1 is assigned to the ORF class and has an uncertain function. The ends lost 9 bases at V and 2 bases at J; junction bases unmatched: 12. The CDR3 length is 16 residues. The CDR3 DNA follows: TGCGCCAGAACTAAAGGGACAGGACGAACCTACAATGAGCAGTTCTTC. Translating it yields CARTKGTGRTYNEQFF.

This clonotype was counted many times. The J gene is TRBJ2-7, the V gene TRBV4-3; the match to TRBD2 covers 13 bases. CDR3 size: 18 residues. V was pared by 0 bases and J by 6 bases, with 11 bases of the junction left unmatched. Germline CDR1 and CDR2: LGHNA and YSLEER. CDR3 coding DNA: TGCGCCAGCAGCCAAGATAATTCGACTAGCGGGAGGACGGGCGAGCAGTACTTC. Translation gives CASSQDNSTSGRTGEQYF.

V usage is TRBV10-3 and J usage is TRBJ1-6, with 8 bases aligning to TRBD1. The CDR3 loop spans 16 amino acids. Unmatched junction bases numbered 9, after V lost 4 bases and J lost 7 bases. Per germline, CDR1 ENHRY and CDR2 SYGVKD. The CDR3 sequence is CAISARQGTQNSPLHF. Written as DNA, the CDR3 is TGTGCCATCAGTGCCCGACAGGGGACGCAGAATTCACCCCTCCACTTT.

The chain recombines TRBV20-1 with TRBJ2-1; the match to TRBD2 covers 8 bases. There are 13 residues in the CDR3. Trimming at V came to 7 bases and at J to 6 bases, leaving 8 bases not matched to a gene. Per the germline V gene, CDR1 is DFQATT and CDR2 is SNEGSKA (reference sequence). The CDR3 DNA reads as TGCAGTGGTCGGACGGCGGGAGGCAATGAGCAGTTCTTC. Translated, it gives CSGRTAGGNEQFF.

The chain links TRBV4-2 to TRBJ2-3, with 13 bases identical to TRBD2. CDR3 length: 17 amino acids. V shed 2 bases and J 2 bases; nucleotides not matched to a gene: 4. The germline CDR1 and CDR2 sequences are LGHNA and YNFKEQ. The CDR3 nucleotides read TGTGCCAGCAGCCAACCGGGACTAGCGGGACCCACAGATACGCAGTATTTT. Translation: CASSQPGLAGPTDTQYF.

The chain joins TRBV19 to TRBJ2-1; 13 bases are a match to TRBD2. CDR1 is LNHDA, CDR2 SQIVND, per germline (reference sequence). The V and J ends lost 4 bases and 6 bases, in that order; junction bases with no gene match: 3. The CDR3 length is 15 residues. The CDR3 reads CASSTGLAGFNEQFF. For the CDR3, the DNA is TGTGCCAGTAGTACGGGACTAGCGGGGTTCAATGAGCAGTTCTTC.

The chain uses TRBV11-2 and TRBJ2-7; 9 nucleotides match TRBD2. The V segment lost 0 bases and the J segment 4 bases; nucleotides outside the gene matches: 10. Germline V gives CDR1 SGHAT, CDR2 FQNNGV. The CDR3 length is 17 residues. Written as DNA, the CDR3 is TGTGCCAGCAGCTTAGAAGGAGGGCGGGAGGGCGGTTACGAGCAGTACTTC. Translating gives CASSLEGGREGGYEQYF.

Only a few counts were recorded for this clonotype. The chain joins TRBV30 to TRBJ1-2, with D unresolved. From germline, CDR1 is GTSNPN and CDR2 SVGIG (reference sequence). The CDR3 is 13 residues long. V lost 0 bases and J 7 bases, leaving 12 bases between the germline ends. CDR3 amino acids: CAWSVPGIAGYTF. The CDR3 DNA sequence: TGTGCCTGGAGTGTACCAGGTATCGCTGGCTACACCTTC.

This clonotype was counted a few times. The rearrangement uses TRBV7-3 and TRBJ2-4; maybe TRBD2 (5 bases). The CDR3 extends over 17 amino acids. V shed 5 bases and J shed 3 bases, with 20 bases lying between them. Germline V lookup: CDR1 SGHTA, CDR2 FQGTGA. CDR3 loop: CASSPRGRGEVKNIQYF. CDR3 in DNA: TGTGCCAGCAGCCCTCGAGGCCGGGGAGAGGTCAAAAACATTCAGTACTTC. Supplemented by reference TRBV7-3 and TRBJ2-4, the full variable domain reads GAGVSQTPSNKVTEKGKYVELRCDPISGHTALYWYRQSLGQGPEFLIYFQGTGAADDSGLPNDRFFAVRPEGSVSTLKIQRTERGDSAVYLCASSPRGRGEVKNIQYFGAGTRLSVL.

This clonotype was counted only a few times. The genes are TRBV5-1 and TRBJ2-1; 8 bases line up with TRBD2. V lost 4 bases to trimming and J lost 12 bases; unmatched junction nucleotides: 6. CDR1 SGHRS and CDR2 YFSETQ come from the germline V gene. This CDR3 comprises 12 residues. The CDR3 loop is CASSGSGSRQFF. CDR3 DNA: TGCGCCAGCAGCGGCAGCGGGAGCCGGCAGTTCTTC.

Only a few counts were recorded for this clonotype. This chain joins TRBV6-2 or TRBV6-3 and TRBJ2-7, with TRBD2 matching over 10 bases. Looked up from germline, CDR1 is MNHEY and CDR2 is SVGEGT. The CDR3 sequence is 17 residues long. The V and J ends lost 5 bases and 6 bases, in that order; junction bases with no gene match: 16. The CDR3 spells CASSLGRTSGKYGEQYV. In DNA, the CDR3 is TGTGCCAGCAGTCTCGGGCGTACTAGCGGGAAATACGGCGAGCAGTACGTC.

A few counts support this clonotype. The J gene is TRBJ1-5, the V gene TRBV7-2, with D maybe TRBD1 (6 bases). V lost 2 bases and J lost 9, with 17 bases in between. The CDR3 runs 15 residues. Germline-derived CDR1 and CDR2 are SGHTA and FQGNSA. In DNA form, the CDR3 reads TGTGCCAGCAGCTTATTCCCCACAGGGCGGTGGCCCCAGCATTTT. Translating it yields CASSLFPTGRWPQHF.

This clonotype was counted at least ten times. The rearrangement uses TRBV12-3 or TRBV12-4 and TRBJ2-7; D perhaps matches TRBD1 (5 bases). V gave up 5 bases and J gave up 0 bases, with 14 bases separating them. This CDR3 has 15 amino acids. The CDR3 sequence: CASSRDSATSYEQYF. CDR3 coding DNA: TGTGCCAGCAGTCGCGACAGTGCAACCTCCTACGAGCAGTACTTC.

This clonotype was seen more than once but under ten times. V usage is TRBV30 and J usage is TRBJ2-7; 9 bases agree with TRBD2. CDR3 length: 14 amino acids. CDR1 GTSNPN and CDR2 SVGIG come from the germline V gene (reference sequence). The ends lost 0 bases at V and 5 bases at J; junction bases unmatched: 5. The CDR3 loop is CAWSVTSGFNEQYF. The CDR3 DNA is TGTGCCTGGAGTGTAACTAGCGGGTTCAACGAGCAGTACTTC.

This clonotype was observed a few times. The gene calls are TRBV3-1 and TRBJ2-1; 7 bases line up with TRBD2. CDR3 size: 17 residues. The germline V gene encodes CDR1 LGHDT and CDR2 YNNKEL (reference sequence). V dropped 4 bases and J dropped 4; count of bases not matched to a gene: 13. The CDR3 coding sequence is TGTGCCAGCAGCCGCTGGAGCGGCGGGAGCCCTTACAATGAGCAGTTCTTC. As protein: CASSRWSGGSPYNEQFF.

The table lists this clonotype with many counts. This sequence joins TRBV5-1 and TRBJ1-1, with D uncertain. This CDR3 is built from 13 residues. CDR1 SGHRS and CDR2 YFSETQ come from the germline V gene. The V gene lost 3 bases and the J gene lost 11 bases, with 17 bases spanning the gap. The CDR3 region has the DNA TGCGCCAGCAGCTCGCAAGTACCCGGGTTGGCTTTCTTT. Protein sequence: CASSSQVPGLAFF. Full variable domain (missing parts from reference TRBV5-1 and TRBJ1-1): KAGVTQTPRYLIKTRGQQVTLSCSPISGHRSVSWYQQTPGQGLQFLFEYFSETQRNKGNFPGRFSGRQFSNSRSEMNVSTLELGDSALYLCASSSQVPGLAFFGQGTRLTVV.